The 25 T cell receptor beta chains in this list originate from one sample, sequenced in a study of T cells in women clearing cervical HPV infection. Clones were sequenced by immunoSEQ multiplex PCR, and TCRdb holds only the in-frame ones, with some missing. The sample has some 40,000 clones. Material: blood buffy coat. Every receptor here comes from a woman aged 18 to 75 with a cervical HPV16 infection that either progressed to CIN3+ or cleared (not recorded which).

The DNA read from the CDR3 is TGTGCCTCGTACTCATATAGTCGGGTCAAGACCAAAAACATT. Encoded protein: CASYSYSRVKTKNI. The entire CDR3 reads CASYSYSRVKTKNIQYF. The rearrangement joins TRBV19 to TRBJ2-4; D is unresolved. The read ends 3 residues before the CDR3 terminus; that terminus is restored from the germline J gene. The germline V gene encodes CDR1 LNHDA and CDR2 SQIVND (reference sequence). The CDR3 consists of 17 residues. Trimming took off 11 bases at V and 2 bases at J, with 25 bases between the two ends.

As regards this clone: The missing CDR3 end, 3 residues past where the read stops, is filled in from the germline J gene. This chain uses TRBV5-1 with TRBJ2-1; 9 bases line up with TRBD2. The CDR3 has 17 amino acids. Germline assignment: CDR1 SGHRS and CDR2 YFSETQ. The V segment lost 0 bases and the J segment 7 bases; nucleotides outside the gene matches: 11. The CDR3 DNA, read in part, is TGCGCCAGCAGCTTGGCCCGTCCTCTAGCGGGGCCAAATGAG. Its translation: CASSLARPLAGPNE. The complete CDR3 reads CASSLARPLAGPNEQFF.

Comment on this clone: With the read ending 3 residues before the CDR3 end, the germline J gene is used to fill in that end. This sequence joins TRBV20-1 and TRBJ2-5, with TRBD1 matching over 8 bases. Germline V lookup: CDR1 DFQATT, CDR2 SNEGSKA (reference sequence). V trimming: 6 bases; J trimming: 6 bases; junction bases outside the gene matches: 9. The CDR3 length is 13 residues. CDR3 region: CSALQGVRKTQYF. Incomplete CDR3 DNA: TGCAGTGCGTTACAGGGGGTAAGGAAGACC.

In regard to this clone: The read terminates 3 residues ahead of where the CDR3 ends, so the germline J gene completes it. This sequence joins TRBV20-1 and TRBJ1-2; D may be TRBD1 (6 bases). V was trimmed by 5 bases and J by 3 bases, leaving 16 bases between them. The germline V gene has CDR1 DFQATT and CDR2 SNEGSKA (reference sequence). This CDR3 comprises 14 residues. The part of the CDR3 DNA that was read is TGCAGTGCTTTGGGACTAGGGGGTGACTATGGC. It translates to CSALGLGGDYG. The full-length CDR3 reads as CSALGLGGDYGYTF.

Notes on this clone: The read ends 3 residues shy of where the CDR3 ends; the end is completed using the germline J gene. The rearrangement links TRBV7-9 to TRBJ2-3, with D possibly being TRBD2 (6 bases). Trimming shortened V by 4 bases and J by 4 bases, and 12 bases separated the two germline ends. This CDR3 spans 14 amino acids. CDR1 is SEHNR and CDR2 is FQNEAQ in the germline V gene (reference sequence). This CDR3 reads CASSSPGLPDTQYF. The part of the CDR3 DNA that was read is TGTGCCAGCAGCTCCCCGGGACTCCCAGATACG.

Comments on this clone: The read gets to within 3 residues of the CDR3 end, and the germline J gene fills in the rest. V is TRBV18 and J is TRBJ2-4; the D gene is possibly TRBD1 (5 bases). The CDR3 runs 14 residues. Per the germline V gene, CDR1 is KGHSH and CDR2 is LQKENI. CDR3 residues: CASSPPARAYGQYF. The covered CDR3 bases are TGTGCCAGCTCACCACCGGCCAGGGCCTATGGT.

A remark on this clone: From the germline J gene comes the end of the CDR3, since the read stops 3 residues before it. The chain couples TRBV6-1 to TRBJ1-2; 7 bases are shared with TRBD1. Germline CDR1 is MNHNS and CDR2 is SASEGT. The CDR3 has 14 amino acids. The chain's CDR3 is CASSGATGARGYTF. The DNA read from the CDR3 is TGTGCCAGCAGTGGGGCTACAGGGGCGAGGGGC.

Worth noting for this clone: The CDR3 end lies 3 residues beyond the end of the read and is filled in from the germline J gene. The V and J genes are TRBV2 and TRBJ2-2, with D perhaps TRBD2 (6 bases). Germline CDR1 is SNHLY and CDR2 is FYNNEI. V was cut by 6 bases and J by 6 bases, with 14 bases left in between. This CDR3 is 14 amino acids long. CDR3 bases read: TGTGCCAGCAGGGACCTCAAGCGGGCCGGGGAG. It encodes CASRDLKRAGE. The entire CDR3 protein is CASRDLKRAGELFF.

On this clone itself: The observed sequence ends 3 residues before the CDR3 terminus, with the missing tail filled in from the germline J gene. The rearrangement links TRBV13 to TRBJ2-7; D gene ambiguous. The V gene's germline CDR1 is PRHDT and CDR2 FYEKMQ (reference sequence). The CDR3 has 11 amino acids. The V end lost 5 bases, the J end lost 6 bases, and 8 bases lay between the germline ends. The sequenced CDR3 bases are TGTGCCAGCAGCCAAGGGTCCGAG. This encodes CASSQGSE. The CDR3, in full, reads CASSQGSEQYF. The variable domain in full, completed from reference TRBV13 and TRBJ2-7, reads AAGVIQSPRHLIKEKRETATLKCYPIPRHDTVYWYQQGPGQDPQFLISFYEKMQSDKGSIPDRFSAQQFSDYHSELNMSSLELGDSALYFCASSQGSEQYFGPGTRLTVT.

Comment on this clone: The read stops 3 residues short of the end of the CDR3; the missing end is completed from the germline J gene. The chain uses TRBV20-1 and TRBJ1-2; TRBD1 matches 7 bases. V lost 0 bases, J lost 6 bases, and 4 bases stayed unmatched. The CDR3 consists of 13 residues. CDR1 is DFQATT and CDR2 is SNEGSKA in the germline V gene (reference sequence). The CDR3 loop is CSAREPGTDGYTF. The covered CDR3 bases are TGCAGTGCTAGAGAACCCGGGACAGATGGC.

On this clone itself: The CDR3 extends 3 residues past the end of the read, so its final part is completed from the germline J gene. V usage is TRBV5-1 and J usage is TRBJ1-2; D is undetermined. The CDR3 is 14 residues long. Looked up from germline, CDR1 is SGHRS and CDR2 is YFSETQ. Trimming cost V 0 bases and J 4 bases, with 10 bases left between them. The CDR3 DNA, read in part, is TGCGCCAGCAGCTTGGTTTTTACTGGCTATGGC. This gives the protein CASSLVFTGYG. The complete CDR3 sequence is CASSLVFTGYGYTF. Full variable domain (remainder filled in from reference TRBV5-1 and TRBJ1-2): KAGVTQTPRYLIKTRGQQVTLSCSPISGHRSVSWYQQTPGQGLQFLFEYFSETQRNKGNFPGRFSGRQFSNSRSEMNVSTLELGDSALYLCASSLVFTGYGYTFGSGTRLTVV.

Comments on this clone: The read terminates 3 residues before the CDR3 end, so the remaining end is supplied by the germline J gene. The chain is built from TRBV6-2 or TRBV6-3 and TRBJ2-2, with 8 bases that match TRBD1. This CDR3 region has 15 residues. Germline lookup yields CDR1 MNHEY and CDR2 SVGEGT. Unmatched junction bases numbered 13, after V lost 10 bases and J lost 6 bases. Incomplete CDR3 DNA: TGTGCCATTAAAGCAGGACAGGGAGGTCCCGGGGAG. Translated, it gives CAIKAGQGGPGE. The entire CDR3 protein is CAIKAGQGGPGELFF.

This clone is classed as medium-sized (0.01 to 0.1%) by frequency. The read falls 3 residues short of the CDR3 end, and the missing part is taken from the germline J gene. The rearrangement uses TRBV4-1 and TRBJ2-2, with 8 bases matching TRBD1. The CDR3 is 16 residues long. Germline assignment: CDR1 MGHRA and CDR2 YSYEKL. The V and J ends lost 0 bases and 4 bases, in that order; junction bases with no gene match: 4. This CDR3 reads CASSQERTGITGELFF. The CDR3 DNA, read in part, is TGCGCCAGCAGCCAAGAAAGGACAGGGATCACCGGGGAG.

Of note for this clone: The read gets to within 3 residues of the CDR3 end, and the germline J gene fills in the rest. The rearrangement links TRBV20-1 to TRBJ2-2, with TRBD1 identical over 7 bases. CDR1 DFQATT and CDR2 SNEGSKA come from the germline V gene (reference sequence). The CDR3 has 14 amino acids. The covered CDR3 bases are TGCAGTGCTAGAAAGGGGGCTGGAAATGAAAAG. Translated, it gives CSARKGAGNEK. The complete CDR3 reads CSARKGAGNEKLFF.

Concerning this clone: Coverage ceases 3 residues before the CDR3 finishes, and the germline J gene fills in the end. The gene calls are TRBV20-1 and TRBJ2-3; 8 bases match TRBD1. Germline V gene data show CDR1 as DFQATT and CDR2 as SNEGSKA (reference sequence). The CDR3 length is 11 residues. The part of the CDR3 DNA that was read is TGCAGTGCCAGGGGGCAAGAGACG. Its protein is CSARGQET. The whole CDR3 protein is CSARGQETQYF.

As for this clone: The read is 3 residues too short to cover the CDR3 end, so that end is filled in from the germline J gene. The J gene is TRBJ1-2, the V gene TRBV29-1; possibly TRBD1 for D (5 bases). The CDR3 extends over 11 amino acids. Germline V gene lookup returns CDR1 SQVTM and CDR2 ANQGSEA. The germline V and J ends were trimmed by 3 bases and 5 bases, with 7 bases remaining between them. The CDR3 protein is CSVDRQYGYTF. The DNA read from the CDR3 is TGCAGCGTTGATCGACAGTATGGC. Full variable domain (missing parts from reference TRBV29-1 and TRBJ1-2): SAVISQKPSRDICQRGTSLTIQCQVDSQVTMMFWYRQQPGQSLTLIATANQGSEATYESGFVIDKFPISRPNLTFSTLTVSNMSPEDSSIYLCSVDRQYGYTFGSGTRLTVV.

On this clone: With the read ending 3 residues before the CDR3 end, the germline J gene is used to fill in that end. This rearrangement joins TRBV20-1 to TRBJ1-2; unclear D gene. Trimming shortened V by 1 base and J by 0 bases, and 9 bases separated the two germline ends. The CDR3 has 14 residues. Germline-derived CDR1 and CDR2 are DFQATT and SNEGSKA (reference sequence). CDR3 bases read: TGCAGTGCTAGAGCGGCGGAGACTAACTATGGC. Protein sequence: CSARAAETNYG. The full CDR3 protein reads CSARAAETNYGYTF.

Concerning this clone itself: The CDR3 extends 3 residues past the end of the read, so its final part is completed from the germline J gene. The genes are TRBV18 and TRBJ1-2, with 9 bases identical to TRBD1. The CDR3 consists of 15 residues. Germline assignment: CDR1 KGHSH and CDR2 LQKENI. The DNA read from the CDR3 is TGTGCCAGCTCAGAGAGGACAGGGGCATTCTACGAC. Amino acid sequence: CASSERTGAFYD. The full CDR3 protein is CASSERTGAFYDYTF.

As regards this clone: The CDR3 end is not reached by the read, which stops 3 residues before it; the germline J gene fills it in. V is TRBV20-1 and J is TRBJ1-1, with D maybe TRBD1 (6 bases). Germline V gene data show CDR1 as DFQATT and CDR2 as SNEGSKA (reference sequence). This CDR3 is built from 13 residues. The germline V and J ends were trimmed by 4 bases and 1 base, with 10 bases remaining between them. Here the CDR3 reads CSATNRENTEAFF. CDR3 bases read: TGCAGTGCTACCAACAGGGAGAACACTGAA.

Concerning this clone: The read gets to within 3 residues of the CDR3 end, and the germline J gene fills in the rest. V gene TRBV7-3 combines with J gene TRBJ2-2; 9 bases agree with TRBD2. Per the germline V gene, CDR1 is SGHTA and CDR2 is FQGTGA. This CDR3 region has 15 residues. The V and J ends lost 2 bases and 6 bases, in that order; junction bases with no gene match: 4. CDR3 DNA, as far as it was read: TGTGCCAGCAGCTTACGCGGGGGGGCTGCCGGGGAG. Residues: CASSLRGGAAGE. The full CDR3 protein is CASSLRGGAAGELFF.

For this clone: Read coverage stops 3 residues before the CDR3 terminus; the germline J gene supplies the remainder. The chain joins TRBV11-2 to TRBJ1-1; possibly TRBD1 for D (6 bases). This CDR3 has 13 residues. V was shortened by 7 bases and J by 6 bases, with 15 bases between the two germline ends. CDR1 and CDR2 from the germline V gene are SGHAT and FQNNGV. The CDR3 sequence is CASIPPDRSEAFF. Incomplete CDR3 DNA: TGTGCCAGCATCCCCCCGGACAGATCTGAA.

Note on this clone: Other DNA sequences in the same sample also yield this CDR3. CDR3 amino acids: CASSLVRDEQYF. The CDR3 bases that were read are TGTGCCAGCAGCCTTGTCAGGGACGAG. This chain joins TRBV5-6 and TRBJ2-7; D is possibly TRBD1 (5 bases). The CDR3 goes on 3 residues after the read ends, and that part is filled in from the germline J gene. CDR3 length equals 12 residues. Trimming took off 4 bases at V and 5 bases at J, with 10 bases between the two ends. Per germline, CDR1 SGHDT and CDR2 YYEEEE.

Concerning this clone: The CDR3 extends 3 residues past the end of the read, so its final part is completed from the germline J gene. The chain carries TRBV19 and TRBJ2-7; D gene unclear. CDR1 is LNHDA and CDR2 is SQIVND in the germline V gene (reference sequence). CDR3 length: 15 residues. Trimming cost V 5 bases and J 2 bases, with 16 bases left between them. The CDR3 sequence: CASSAGSIHTYEQYF. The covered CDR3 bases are TGTGCCAGTAGTGCCGGGTCCATCCACACCTACGAG.

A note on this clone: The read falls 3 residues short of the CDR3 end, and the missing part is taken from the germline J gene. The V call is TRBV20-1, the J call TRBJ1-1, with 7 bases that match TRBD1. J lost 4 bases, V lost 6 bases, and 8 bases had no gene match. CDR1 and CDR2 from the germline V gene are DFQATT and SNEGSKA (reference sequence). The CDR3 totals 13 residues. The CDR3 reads CSAYDRVGTEAFF. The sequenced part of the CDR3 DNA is TGCAGTGCGTACGACAGGGTTGGCACTGAA.

Incomplete CDR3 DNA: TGTGCCAGCGGTAAAGGGACAGGTTTTGGA. This encodes CASGKGTGFG. Given in full, the CDR3 is CASGKGTGFGLFF. The V gene is TRBV6-1, the J gene TRBJ1-4, with 8 nucleotides matching TRBD1. With the read ending 3 residues before the CDR3 end, the germline J gene is used to fill in that end. Looked up from germline, CDR1 is MNHNS and CDR2 is SASEGT. This CDR3 is 13 amino acids long.